This TCR beta chain was sequenced in a study of OX40 agonist ivuxolimab in advanced cancers. As for the study in general: Patients got intravenous ivuxolimab at 0.01 to 10 mg/kg every 2 weeks. Hepatocellular carcinoma, melanoma, renal cell or head and neck cancer occurred in dose-escalation patients.

People who had autoimmune disease history or systemic immunosuppression were excluded. In the case of this clone: Antigen unknown.

Study-level findings and limits: Some of the nonresponding patients also showed low levels of normalized T-cell clonal expansion.

CDR1 MNHNY and CDR2 SVGAGI come from the germline V gene (reference sequence). V lost 5 bases to trimming and J lost 4 bases, with 15 bases between them. The CDR3 loop spans 14 amino acids. Profiled with immunoSEQ multiplex PCR; TCRdb holds only in-frame clones, not every one. The sample shows more than 45,000 clones, more than 70% of them seen only once. Sequenced material: CD4+ or CD8+ T cells sorted from blood, taken in a trial of the OX40 agonist ivuxolimab. The receptor comes from an adult with an advanced solid tumor such as melanoma, head and neck, liver or kidney cancer. The chain recombines TRBV6-6 with TRBJ2-7, with D possibly being TRBD1 (7 bases). CDR3 amino acids: CASSTLEGAYEQYF. CDR3 nucleotide sequence: TGTGCCAGCAGTACCTTGGAGGGGGCGTACGAGCAGTACTTC.